These T cell receptor beta chains were read from a single sample in a study of cytomegalovirus exposure and HLA in healthy donors. The data were produced by immunoSEQ multiplex PCR, yet TCRdb's version contains in-frame clones alone and is incomplete. Found here are roughly 240,000 clones, about 81% of them singletons; the top ten hold 4.5% to 6%. Sequenced: PBMCs. All receptors derive from a woman in her 40s in good health and CMV-seropositive. Each CDR3 is given with its conserved first and last residue. D genes are given only for firm matches. Rows may omit the clone size; those that give it use once, few, many or a size class.

v_call	d_call	clone_size	j_call	cdr3_aa	cdr3_nt
TRBV5-1	TRBD2	-	TRBJ2-1	CASSLAPLAGASEQFF	TGCGCCAGCAGCTTGGCCCCACTAGCGGGAGCATCTGAGCAGTTCTTC
TRBV30	-	-	TRBJ2-7	CAWSVGSNYEQYF	TGTGCCTGGAGTGTAGGGAGCAACTACGAGCAGTACTTC
TRBV5-4	-	-	TRBJ2-5	CASSPRLAGRETQYF	TGTGCCAGCAGCCCCAGGCTAGCCGGTAGGGAGACCCAGTACTTC
TRBV2	-	once	TRBJ2-7	CASSPRYEQYF	TGTGCCAGCAGTCCTCGCTACGAGCAGTACTTC
TRBV19	-	-	TRBJ2-7	CASSDQGGRLYEQYF	TGTGCCAGTAGTGATCAGGGTGGCCGGCTCTACGAGCAGTACTTC
TRBV5-6	-	once	TRBJ2-2	CASSFRGETGELFF	TGTGCCAGCAGCTTCAGGGGAGAAACCGGGGAGCTGTTTTTT
TRBV4-3	TRBD1	-	TRBJ1-1	CASSQRVGGGLTEAFF	TGCGCCAGCAGCCAGCGTGTTGGAGGGGGCTTGACTGAAGCTTTCTTT
TRBV5-1	TRBD1	-	TRBJ2-1	CASSLEGQGARDEQFF	TGCGCCAGCAGCTTGGAGGGACAGGGGGCGCGAGATGAGCAGTTCTTC
TRBV7-9	TRBD2	-	TRBJ2-3	CASSPLTSAVTDTQYF	TGTGCCAGCTCACCCCTCACTAGCGCGGTAACAGATACGCAGTATTTT
TRBV4-3	TRBD2	-	TRBJ2-1	CASSQRTSGRLVRNNEQFF	TGCGCCAGCAGCCAACGGACTAGCGGGAGGCTTGTCCGAAACAATGAGCAGTTCTTC
TRBV19	-	-	TRBJ2-5	CASSRGRETQYF	TGTGCCAGTAGTAGGGGGCGAGAGACCCAGTACTTC
TRBV6-1	TRBD1	-	TRBJ1-5	CASSERGQSNQPQHF	TGTGCCAGCAGTGAGAGGGGACAGAGCAATCAGCCCCAGCATTTT
TRBV19	-	-	TRBJ2-2	CASSGTTNTGELFF	TGTGCCAGTAGCGGGACAACGAACACCGGGGAGCTGTTTTTT
TRBV7-7	TRBD2	-	TRBJ2-5	CASSQQGGRGETQYF	TGTGCTAGCAGTCAACAAGGCGGGAGAGGGGAGACCCAGTACTTC
TRBV6-1	TRBD2	once	TRBJ2-3	CASSDPGLVYSSTDTQYF	TGTGCCAGCAGTGACCCCGGACTAGTGTATTCTAGCACAGATACGCAGTATTTT
TRBV7-3	-	-	TRBJ1-5	CASSLDSNQPQHF	TGTGCCAGCAGCTTAGACAGTAATCAGCCCCAGCATTTT
TRBV7-2	-	-	TRBJ1-1	CASSPGTTNTEAFF	TGTGCCAGCAGCCCAGGGACAACGAACACTGAAGCTTTCTTT
TRBV19	-	-	TRBJ2-5	CASSPRDSLVYQETQYF	TGTGCCAGTAGTCCCCGGGACTCCCTCGTGTACCAAGAGACCCAGTACTTC
TRBV25-1	TRBD1	-	TRBJ2-1	CASSVLGQGSNEQFF	TGTGCCAGCAGTGTGTTGGGACAGGGGTCAAATGAGCAGTTCTTC
TRBV28	-	-	TRBJ1-2	CASSFELNYGYTF	TGTGCCAGCAGTTTCGAACTAAACTATGGCTACACCTTC
TRBV9	TRBD2	-	TRBJ2-1	CASTSSLAGGAYNEQFF	TGTGCCAGCACCTCCAGTTTAGCGGGGGGAGCCTACAATGAGCAGTTCTTC
TRBV5-6	TRBD2	-	TRBJ2-1	CASSLAGSYNEQFF	TGTGCCAGCAGCTTAGCGGGATCCTACAATGAGCAGTTCTTC
TRBV28	-	-	TRBJ2-6	CASSWAGYSGANVLTF	TGTGCCAGCAGTTGGGCGGGGTACTCTGGGGCCAACGTCCTGACTTTC
TRBV27	-	-	TRBJ2-1	CASSFYTYNEQFF	TGTGCCAGCAGTTTTTATACCTACAATGAGCAGTTCTTC
TRBV29-1	TRBD1	-	TRBJ1-2	CSVFKQGTETPMGF	TGCAGCGTTTTCAAACAAGGGACAGAGACCCCTATGGGCTTC
TRBV7-2	-	-	TRBJ2-3	CASSTGTNTQYF	TGTGCCAGCAGCACCGGGACAAATACGCAGTATTTT
TRBV2	-	-	TRBJ1-6	CASRTGLHRDSPLHF	TGTGCCAGCAGGACGGGACTCCATAGGGATTCACCCCTCCACTTT
TRBV5-6	TRBD1	-	TRBJ1-2	CASSLAAGQGFGYTF	TGTGCCAGCAGCTTGGCCGCCGGACAGGGTTTCGGCTACACCTTC
TRBV19	TRBD1	few	TRBJ2-1	CASSMRTGGYGSYNEQFF	TGTGCCAGTAGTATGAGGACAGGGGGGTATGGCTCCTACAATGAGCAGTTCTTC
TRBV5-4	-	few	TRBJ1-3	CASSSQARGWGGNTIYF	TGTGCCAGCAGCTCCCAAGCCAGGGGATGGGGTGGAAACACCATATATTTT
TRBV19	TRBD2	-	TRBJ2-3	CASSISSGVDTQYF	TGTGCCAGTAGTATTTCTAGCGGGGTTGATACGCAGTATTTT
TRBV11-3	-	-	TRBJ1-1	CASSLDGGVDTEAFF	TGTGCCAGCAGCTTAGACGGGGGGGTCGACACTGAAGCTTTCTTT
TRBV19	TRBD1	few	TRBJ2-2	CASWDRGATGELFF	TGTGCCAGTTGGGACAGGGGAGCAACCGGGGAGCTGTTTTTT
TRBV18	-	-	TRBJ1-6	CASSPSGFSSNSPLHF	TGTGCCAGCTCACCATCCGGGTTTTCGTCGAATTCACCCCTCCACTTT
TRBV30	-	-	TRBJ2-5	CAWSVAGGETQYF	TGTGCCTGGAGTGTAGCAGGAGGGGAGACCCAGTACTTC
TRBV7-9	TRBD1	-	TRBJ2-7	CASSPDSGQTSEQYF	TGTGCCAGCAGCCCAGATTCGGGACAGACGTCCGAGCAGTACTTC
TRBV12-1	-	-	TRBJ1-2	CASSLRTGDNYGYTF	TGTGCCAGCAGCTTAAGGACAGGGGACAACTATGGCTACACCTTC
TRBV7-3	-	-	TRBJ1-3	CASSPGGGSGNTIYF	TGTGCCAGCAGCCCCGGCGGGGGCTCTGGAAACACCATATATTTT
TRBV7-9	-	-	TRBJ1-4	CASSSWEGRSREKLFF	TGTGCCAGCAGCAGCTGGGAGGGCCGGAGTCGGGAAAAACTGTTTTTT
TRBV25-1	-	-	TRBJ2-7	CASTPRQASYEQYF	TGTGCCAGCACCCCCCGGCAGGCCTCCTACGAGCAGTACTTC
TRBV10-3	-	-	TRBJ2-7	CAIRDQSGENEQYF	TGTGCCATCAGGGATCAATCAGGGGAGAACGAGCAGTACTTC
TRBV5-1	TRBD1	-	TRBJ1-1	CASSTSTGANTEAFF	TGCGCCAGCAGCACCTCGACAGGGGCGAACACTGAAGCTTTCTTT
TRBV4-1	TRBD1	-	TRBJ1-3	CASSIGTGKSGNTIYF	TGCGCCAGCAGCATTGGGACAGGCAAGTCTGGAAACACCATATATTTT
TRBV7-8	TRBD2	-	TRBJ2-1	CASSSPLAGDLYNEQFF	TGTGCCAGCAGCTCCCCACTAGCGGGAGACCTTTACAATGAGCAGTTCTTC
TRBV2	TRBD1	-	TRBJ2-2	CASRPGQGVGELFF	TGTGCCAGCAGACCGGGACAGGGGGTCGGGGAGCTGTTTTTT
TRBV5-6	-	-	TRBJ1-2	CASSLQQTPYGYTF	TGTGCCAGCAGCTTGCAACAGACCCCTTATGGCTACACCTTC
TRBV7-8	-	-	TRBJ1-5	CASSLEARSQPQHF	TGTGCCAGCAGCTTAGAGGCGCGGAGTCAGCCCCAGCATTTT
TRBV30	-	few	TRBJ2-3	CAWSVLEDGTQYF	TGTGCCTGGAGTGTTTTGGAAGACGGGACGCAGTATTTT
TRBV6-1	TRBD1	few	TRBJ1-6	CASNRGNSPLHF	TGTGCCAGCAACAGGGGTAATTCACCCCTCCACTTT
TRBV7-2	TRBD2	-	TRBJ2-1	CASSSSGRVLNEQFF	TGTGCCAGCAGCTCCAGCGGGAGAGTTCTCAATGAGCAGTTCTTC
TRBV10-3	TRBD2	-	TRBJ2-3	CAIREPGLAGSTDTQYF	TGTGCCATCAGGGAACCGGGACTAGCGGGGAGCACAGATACGCAGTATTTT
TRBV7-9	-	-	TRBJ1-5	CASSSTGDNQPQHF	TGTGCCAGCAGCTCGACAGGAGACAATCAGCCCCAGCATTTT
TRBV19	-	-	TRBJ1-5	CASSIGDTNQPQHF	TGTGCCAGTAGTATAGGGGACACCAATCAGCCCCAGCATTTT
TRBV4-1	TRBD2	few	TRBJ2-7	CASSQGLAGGPAGEQYF	TGCGCCAGCAGCCAAGGACTAGCGGGAGGGCCAGCGGGCGAGCAGTACTTC
TRBV28	TRBD2	-	TRBJ2-5	CGTSPTSGGKETQYF	TGTGGAACTTCCCCGACTAGCGGGGGGAAAGAGACCCAGTACTTC